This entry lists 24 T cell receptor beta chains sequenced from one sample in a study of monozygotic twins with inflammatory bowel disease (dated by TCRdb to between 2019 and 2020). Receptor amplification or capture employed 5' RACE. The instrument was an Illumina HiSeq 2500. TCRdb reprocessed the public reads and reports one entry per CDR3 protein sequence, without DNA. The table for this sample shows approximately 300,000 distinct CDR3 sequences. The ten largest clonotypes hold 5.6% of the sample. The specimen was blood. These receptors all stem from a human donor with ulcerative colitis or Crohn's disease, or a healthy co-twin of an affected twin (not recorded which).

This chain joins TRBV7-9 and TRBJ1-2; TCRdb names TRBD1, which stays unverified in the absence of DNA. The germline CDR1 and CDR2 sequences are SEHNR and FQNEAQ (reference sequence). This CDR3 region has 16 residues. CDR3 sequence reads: CASSLAAGQGAYGYTF. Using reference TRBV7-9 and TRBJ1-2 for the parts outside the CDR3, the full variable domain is DTGVSQNPRHKITKRGQNVTFRCDPISEHNRLYWYRQTLGQGPEFLTYFQNEAQLEKSRLLSDRFSAERPKGSFSTLEIQRTEQGDSAMYLCASSLAAGQGAYGYTFGSGTRLTVV.

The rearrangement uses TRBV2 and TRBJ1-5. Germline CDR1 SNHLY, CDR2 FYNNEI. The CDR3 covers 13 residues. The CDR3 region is CASSESANQPQHF. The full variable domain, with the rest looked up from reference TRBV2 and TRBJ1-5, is EPEVTQTPSHQVTQMGQEVILRCVPISNHLYFYWYRQILGQKVEFLVSFYNNEISEKSEIFDDQFSVERPDGSNFTLKIRSTKLEDSAMYFCASSESANQPQHFGDGTRLSIL.

CDR3: CSLRTSGVTYEQFF. The chain uses TRBV29-1 and TRBJ2-1; absent DNA, TCRdb's TRBD2 call cannot be checked. The CDR3 has 14 amino acids. CDR1 and CDR2 from the germline V gene are SQVTM and ANQGSEA.

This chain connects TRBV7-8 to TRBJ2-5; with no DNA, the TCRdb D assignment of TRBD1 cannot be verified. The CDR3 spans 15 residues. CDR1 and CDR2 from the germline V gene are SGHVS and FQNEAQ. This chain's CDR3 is CASSSRRQIQETQYF.

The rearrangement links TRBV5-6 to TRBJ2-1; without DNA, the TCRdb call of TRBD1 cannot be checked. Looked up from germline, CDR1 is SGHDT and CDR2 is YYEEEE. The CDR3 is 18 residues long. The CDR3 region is CASSLPGGAALTGDEQFF.

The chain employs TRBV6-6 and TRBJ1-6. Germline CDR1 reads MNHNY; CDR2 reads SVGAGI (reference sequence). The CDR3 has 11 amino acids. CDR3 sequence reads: CASSNKALLHF.

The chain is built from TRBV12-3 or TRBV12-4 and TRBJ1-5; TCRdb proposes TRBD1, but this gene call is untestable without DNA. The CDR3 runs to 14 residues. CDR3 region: CASSFSRGNQPQHF.

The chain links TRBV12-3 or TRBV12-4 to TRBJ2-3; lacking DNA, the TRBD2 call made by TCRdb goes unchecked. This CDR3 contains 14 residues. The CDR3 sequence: CASKSAGGIDTQYF.

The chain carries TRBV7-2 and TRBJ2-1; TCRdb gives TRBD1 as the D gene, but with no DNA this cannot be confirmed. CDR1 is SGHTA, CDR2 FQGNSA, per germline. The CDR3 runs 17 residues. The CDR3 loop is CASSLVPQGVGGNEQFF.

The CDR3 spells CASSFRATNSPLHF. The V gene is TRBV12-3 or TRBV12-4, the J gene TRBJ1-6. The CDR3 extends over 14 amino acids.

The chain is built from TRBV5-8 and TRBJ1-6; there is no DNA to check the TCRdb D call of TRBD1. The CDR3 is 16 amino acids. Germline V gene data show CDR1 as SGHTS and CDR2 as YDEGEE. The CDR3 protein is CASSWTGTASNSPLHF.

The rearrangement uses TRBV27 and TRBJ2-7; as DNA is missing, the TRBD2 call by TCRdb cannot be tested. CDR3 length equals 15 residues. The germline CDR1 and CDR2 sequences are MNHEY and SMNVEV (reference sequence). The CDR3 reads CASRVGREVTYEQYF.

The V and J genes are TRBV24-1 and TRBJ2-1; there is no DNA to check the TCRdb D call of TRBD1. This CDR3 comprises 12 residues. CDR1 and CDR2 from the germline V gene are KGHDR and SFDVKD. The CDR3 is CATSRTGNEQFF.

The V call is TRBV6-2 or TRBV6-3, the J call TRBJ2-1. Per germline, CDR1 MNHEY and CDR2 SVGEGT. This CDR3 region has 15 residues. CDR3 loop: CASSYSFERGDEQFF.

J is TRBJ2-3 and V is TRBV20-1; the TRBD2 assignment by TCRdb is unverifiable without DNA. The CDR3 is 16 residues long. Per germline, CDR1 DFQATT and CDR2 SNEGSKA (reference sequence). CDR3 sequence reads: CSARSRLAGPTDTQYF.

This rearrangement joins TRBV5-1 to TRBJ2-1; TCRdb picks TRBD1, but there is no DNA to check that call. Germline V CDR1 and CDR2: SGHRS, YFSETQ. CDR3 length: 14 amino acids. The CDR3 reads CASSSGQGMTKQFF.

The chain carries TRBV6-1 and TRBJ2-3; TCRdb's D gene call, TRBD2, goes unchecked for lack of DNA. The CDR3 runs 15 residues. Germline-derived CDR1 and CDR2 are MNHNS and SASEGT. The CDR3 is CASSQGGGARDTQYF.

CDR3: CASLKLGSGYTF. The chain uses TRBV6-1 and TRBJ1-2. The CDR3 is made up of 12 amino acids. Germline V gene data show CDR1 as MNHNS and CDR2 as SASEGT.

The chain's CDR3 is CASSLGAFAGELFF. The V and J genes are TRBV7-9 and TRBJ2-2. Germline values: CDR1 SEHNR, CDR2 FQNEAQ (reference sequence). The CDR3 runs 14 residues.

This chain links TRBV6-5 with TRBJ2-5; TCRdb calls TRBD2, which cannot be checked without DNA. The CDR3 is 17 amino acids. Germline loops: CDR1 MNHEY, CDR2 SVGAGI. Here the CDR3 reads CASSYSGLAGVGETQYF.

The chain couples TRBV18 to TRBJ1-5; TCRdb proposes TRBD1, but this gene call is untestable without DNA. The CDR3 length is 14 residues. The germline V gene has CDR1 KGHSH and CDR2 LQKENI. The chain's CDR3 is CASSRRGETQPQHF.

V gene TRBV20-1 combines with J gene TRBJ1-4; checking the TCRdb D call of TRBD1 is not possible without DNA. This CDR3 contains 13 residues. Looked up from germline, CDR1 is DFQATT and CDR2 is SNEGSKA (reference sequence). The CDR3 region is CSASQGTNEKLFF.

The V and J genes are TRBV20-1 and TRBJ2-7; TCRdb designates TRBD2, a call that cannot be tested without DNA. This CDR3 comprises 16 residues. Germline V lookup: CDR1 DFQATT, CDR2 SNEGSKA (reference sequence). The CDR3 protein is CSARTVMGLAVEEQYF.

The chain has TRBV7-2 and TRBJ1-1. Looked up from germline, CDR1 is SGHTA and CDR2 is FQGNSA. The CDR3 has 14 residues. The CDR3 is CASSLVSEGTEAFF.